This record covers a single TCR beta chain. Its target is unknown. The CDR3 totals 14 residues. CDR1 is LNHDA and CDR2 is SQIVND in the germline V gene (reference sequence). Trimming took off 3 bases at V and 1 base at J, with 6 bases between the two ends. TCRdb processed the 5' RACE reads anew with MiXCR; each CDR3 protein has one entry. The sample holds under 600,000 distinct CDR3 sequences; around an eighth are singletons and the top ten take around an eighth. This sample was included in a study of T cells after yellow fever vaccination. General study findings and limits: Subsequent to the booster, the majority of primary-vaccination clones reappeared (roughly 97% CD4, more than 70% CD8). Sorted repertoires could include abundant contaminating clonotypes from bulk cells. Overall, a small share of clonotypes was seen in both CD4 and CD8 compartments. Peaking faster, on day 5 versus 15, the secondary response was nonetheless weaker.

The TCR comes from a man aged 30 to 39 who received the YFV17D yellow fever vaccine. Sample: PBMCs, taken on the day of the yellow fever booster vaccination. The J gene is TRBJ2-2, the V gene TRBV19; D unclear. The DNA of the CDR3 is TGTGCCAGTAGTATGGGTCAGAACACCGGGGAGCTGTTTTTT. It codes for CASSMGQNTGELFF.